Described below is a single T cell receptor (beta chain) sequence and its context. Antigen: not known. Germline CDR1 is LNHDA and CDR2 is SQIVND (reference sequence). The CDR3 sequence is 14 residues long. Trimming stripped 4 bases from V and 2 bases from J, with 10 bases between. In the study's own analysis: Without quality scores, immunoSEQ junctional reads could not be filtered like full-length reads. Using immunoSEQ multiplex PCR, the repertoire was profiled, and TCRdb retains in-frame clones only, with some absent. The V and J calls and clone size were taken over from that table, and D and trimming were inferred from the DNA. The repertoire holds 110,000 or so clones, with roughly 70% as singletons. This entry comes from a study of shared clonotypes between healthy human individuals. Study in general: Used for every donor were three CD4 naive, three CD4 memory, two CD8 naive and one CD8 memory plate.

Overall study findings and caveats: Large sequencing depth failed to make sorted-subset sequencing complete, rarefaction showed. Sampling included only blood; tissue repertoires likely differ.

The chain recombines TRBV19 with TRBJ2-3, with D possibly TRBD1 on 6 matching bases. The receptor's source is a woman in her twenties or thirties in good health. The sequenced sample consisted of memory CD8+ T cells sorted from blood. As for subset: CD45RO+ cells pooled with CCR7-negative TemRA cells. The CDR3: CASSTWTDTDTQYF. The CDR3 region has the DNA TGTGCCAGTAGTACATGGACAGACACAGATACGCAGTATTTT.